A single sample is the source of the 24 T cell receptor beta chains below, sequenced in a study of blood T cell repertoires in COVID-19. Sequenced by immunoSEQ multiplex PCR; TCRdb stores in-frame clones only, minus some. The sample records about 180,000 clones, approximately 84% being singletons. Sample: peripheral blood. All receptors derive from a human donor in a cohort sampled during active COVID-19.

V is TRBV4-2 and J is TRBJ1-1, with D perhaps matching TRBD1 (5 bases). Trimming stripped 5 bases from V and 1 base from J, with 8 bases between. This CDR3 comprises 13 residues. Per the germline V gene, CDR1 is LGHNA and CDR2 is YNFKEQ. CDR3 nucleotides: TGTGCCAGCAGCTATACAGGGAACACTGAAGCTTTCTTT. This encodes CASSYTGNTEAFF.

The chain joins TRBV20-1 to TRBJ1-1; TRBD1 is a possible D gene (6 bases). Trimming stripped 3 bases from V and 6 bases from J, with 17 bases between. This CDR3 contains 14 residues. Germline values: CDR1 DFQATT, CDR2 SNEGSKA (reference sequence). As DNA, the CDR3 is TGCAGTGCTAGTAACCAGGGGCCGAGGGCTGAAGCTTTCTTT. Translated, it gives CSASNQGPRAEAFF.

V gene TRBV18 combines with J gene TRBJ2-1; no definite D call. There are 13 residues in the CDR3. The germline CDR1 and CDR2 sequences are KGHSH and LQKENI. Trimming shortened V by 5 bases and J by 4 bases, and 9 bases separated the two germline ends. For the CDR3, the DNA is TGTGCCAGCTCAACAACACGATACAATGAGCAGTTCTTC. It yields the protein CASSTTRYNEQFF.

The chain has TRBV7-3 and TRBJ2-5; D is possibly TRBD2 (5 bases). Germline V lookup: CDR1 SGHTA, CDR2 FQGTGA. With 2 bases removed from V and 7 bases from J, the gap between germline ends came to 11 bases. The length of the CDR3 is 13 residues. CDR3 loop: CASSLERVGTQYF. The CDR3 DNA reads TGTGCCAGCAGCTTAGAGAGGGTGGGGACCCAGTACTTC.

The J gene is TRBJ2-1, the V gene TRBV4-2, with 11 bases identical to TRBD2. The CDR3 contains 16 residues. J gave up 8 bases and V 3 bases, and 9 bases lay outside the gene matches. From germline, CDR1 is LGHNA and CDR2 YNFKEQ. CDR3 sequence (DNA): TGTGCCAGCAGCCACCTAGCGGGGGGCCTGATCGATGAGCAGTTCTTC. As protein: CASSHLAGGLIDEQFF.

The rearrangement links TRBV6-6 to TRBJ1-3; D may be TRBD1 (5 bases). The CDR3 extends over 13 amino acids. Germline V gene lookup returns CDR1 MNHNY and CDR2 SVGAGI (reference sequence). V shed 7 bases and J shed 3 bases, with 10 bases lying between them. CDR3 DNA sequence: TGTGCCAGCAAGCCCAGGGATGGAAACACCATATATTTT. Its protein product is CASKPRDGNTIYF.

This chain joins TRBV25-1 and TRBJ1-6; TRBD1 agrees at 8 bases. V lost 8 bases, J lost 9 bases, and 9 bases stayed unmatched. The CDR3 is 14 residues long. In germline, CDR1 is MGHDK, CDR2 SYGVNS. The CDR3 nucleotides are TGTGCCAGCCGGGGCCCCGGACAGGGTTCACCCCTCCACTTT. It codes for CASRGPGQGSPLHF.

The rearrangement links TRBV3-1 (or the pseudogene TRBV3-2) to TRBJ2-3, with no clear D. The CDR3 has 14 residues. Germline V gene lookup returns CDR1 LGHDT and CDR2 YNNKEL (reference sequence). V lost 0 bases and J lost 6, with 10 bases in between. The DNA of the CDR3 is TGTGCCAGCAGCCAAGAGGCTAGTCTGGATACGCAGTATTTT. It is translated as CASSQEASLDTQYF.

The V and J genes are TRBV6-2 or TRBV6-3 and TRBJ1-1; maybe TRBD1 (6 bases). Germline V gives CDR1 MNHEY, CDR2 SVGEGT. V was trimmed by 6 bases and J by 4 bases, leaving 12 bases between them. This CDR3 comprises 13 residues. The CDR3 DNA reads TGTGCCAGCAGCCATGGACAGTCCACTGAAGCTTTCTTT. Translated, it gives CASSHGQSTEAFF.

The chain has TRBV6-1 and TRBJ1-2, with D possibly matching TRBD1 (6 bases). V was cut by 2 bases and J by 5 bases, with 12 bases left in between. In germline, CDR1 is MNHNS, CDR2 SASEGT. This CDR3 spans 14 amino acids. CDR3 sequence: CASSERQVSYGYTF. CDR3 DNA sequence: TGTGCCAGCAGTGAACGACAGGTATCGTATGGCTACACCTTC.

The CDR3 sequence: CASSVGTLSYEQYF. CDR3 in DNA: TGTGCCAGTAGTGTCGGGACTCTGAGCTACGAGCAGTACTTC. The V gene is TRBV19, the J gene TRBJ2-7, with TRBD2 as a possible D gene (6 bases). V lost 5 bases, J lost 3 bases, and 14 bases lay in between. CDR1 is LNHDA and CDR2 is SQIVND in the germline V gene (reference sequence). The CDR3 runs to 14 residues. Full variable domain (outside the CDR3, taken from reference TRBV19 and TRBJ2-7): DGGITQSPKYLFRKEGQNVTLSCEQNLNHDAMYWYRQDPGQGLRLIYYSQIVNDFQKGDIAEGYSVSREKKESFPLTVTSAQKNPTAFYLCASSVGTLSYEQYFGPGTRLTVT.

The J gene is TRBJ1-1, the V gene TRBV7-9, with D tentatively TRBD1 (6 bases). The germline V gene encodes CDR1 SEHNR and CDR2 FQNEAQ (reference sequence). The CDR3 runs to 14 residues. Trimming left V 0 bases short and J 2 bases short, with 7 bases between. CDR3 DNA sequence: TGTGCCAGCAGCTTAGCTGGGGGCAACACTGAAGCTTTCTTT. Protein: CASSLAGGNTEAFF.

Here the CDR3 reads CASTPHQGVGETQYF. CDR3 coding DNA: TGTGCCAGCACCCCCCACCAGGGTGTGGGCGAGACCCAGTACTTC. V is TRBV11-1 and J is TRBJ2-5; the D gene is possibly TRBD1 (5 bases). The CDR3 is 15 residues long. CDR1 is SGHAT and CDR2 is FQDESV in the germline V gene (reference sequence). V lost 7 bases to trimming and J lost 5 bases, with 20 bases between them.

The rearrangement joins TRBV12-3 or TRBV12-4 to TRBJ1-1, with D unresolved. Deletions cut 1 base from V and 0 bases from J, with 3 bases between. The CDR3 is 13 residues long. The CDR3 region is CASSLVLNTEAFF. The CDR3 nucleotides read TGTGCCAGCAGTTTAGTATTGAACACTGAAGCTTTCTTT.

This chain joins TRBV7-2 and TRBJ1-6; D unresolved. The CDR3 consists of 15 residues. V was pared by 2 bases and J by 8 bases, with 13 bases between. Germline V gene sequence: CDR1 SGHTA, CDR2 FQGNSA. The CDR3 loop reads CASSLSPGMYSPLHF. The CDR3, as DNA: TGTGCCAGCAGCTTATCTCCGGGGATGTATTCACCCCTCCACTTT.

J is TRBJ1-5 and V is TRBV19; D may be TRBD1 (5 bases). The CDR3 runs to 20 residues. V shed 6 bases and J shed 0 bases, with 27 bases lying between them. Germline CDR1 and CDR2: LNHDA and SQIVND (reference sequence). The CDR3 reads CASRLGTDKESYYSNQPQHF. CDR3 bases: TGTGCCAGTAGGCTAGGGACTGACAAGGAATCCTATTATAGCAATCAGCCCCAGCATTTT. Full variable domain (rest looked up from reference TRBV19 and TRBJ1-5): DGGITQSPKYLFRKEGQNVTLSCEQNLNHDAMYWYRQDPGQGLRLIYYSQIVNDFQKGDIAEGYSVSREKKESFPLTVTSAQKNPTAFYLCASRLGTDKESYYSNQPQHFGDGTRLSIL.

The rearrangement links TRBV13 to TRBJ1-3, with 7 bases aligning to TRBD1. CDR1 and CDR2 (germline): PRHDT, FYEKMQ (reference sequence). V shed 5 bases and J 2 bases; nucleotides not matched to a gene: 6. CDR3 length: 15 residues. DNA for the CDR3: TGTGCCAGCAGCGCGCAAACAGGGGCTGGAAACACCATATATTTT. Protein sequence: CASSAQTGAGNTIYF.

The chain employs TRBV20-1 and TRBJ1-1; D not certain. In germline, CDR1 is DFQATT, CDR2 SNEGSKA (reference sequence). The CDR3 contains 11 residues. V lost 4 bases to trimming and J lost 11 bases, with 14 bases between them. For the CDR3, the DNA is TGCAGTGCTACCCGAGGGCTGATGGCTTTCTTT. Translating gives CSATRGLMAFF.

The V call is TRBV6-5, the J call TRBJ1-1; D gene ambiguous. Germline values: CDR1 MNHEY, CDR2 SVGAGI. The ends were cut back, 8 bases at V and 1 base at J, with 11 bases in the middle. This CDR3 is built from 13 residues. The CDR3 DNA is TGTGCCAGCCATCGGGGTTCGAACACTGAAGCTTTCTTT. Its protein is CASHRGSNTEAFF.

This chain joins TRBV30 and TRBJ1-6, with a tentative D call TRBD1 (6 bases). In germline, CDR1 is GTSNPN, CDR2 SVGIG (reference sequence). The CDR3 runs 14 residues. V shed 4 bases and J shed 6 bases, with 13 bases lying between them. The CDR3 DNA is TGTGCCTGGAACGTCGGACAGAGTAATTCACCCCTCCACTTT. This gives the protein CAWNVGQSNSPLHF.

In its sample, this clone was seen once. This chain joins TRBV6-5 and TRBJ1-2, with 7 nucleotides matching TRBD1. The V gene end was trimmed by 7 bases and the J gene end by 7 bases; junction bases not matched to a gene: 3. The length of the CDR3 is 11 residues. The germline gives CDR1 MNHEY, CDR2 SVGAGI. CDR3 sequence: CASNPGGGYTF. In DNA, the CDR3 is TGTGCCAGCAACCCAGGGGGTGGCTACACCTTC.

This clone was seen many times. This chain uses TRBV5-4 with TRBJ2-7; 8 nucleotides agree with TRBD2. This CDR3 spans 14 amino acids. Germline trimming cut 0 bases from V and 3 bases from J; bases unmatched to any gene: 2. Germline V gives CDR1 SGHNT, CDR2 YYREEE (reference sequence). The CDR3 region is CASSLGGGIYEQYF. The CDR3 nucleotides are TGTGCCAGCAGCTTGGGCGGGGGGATCTACGAGCAGTACTTC.

The chain joins TRBV5-4 to TRBJ2-6, with D maybe TRBD1 (6 bases). V lost 2 bases to trimming and J lost 2 bases, with 14 bases between them. The CDR3 consists of 17 residues. Germline CDR1 SGHNT, CDR2 YYREEE (reference sequence). The CDR3 loop is CASSFAVGGTGANVLTF. As DNA, the CDR3 is TGTGCCAGCAGCTTTGCAGTAGGGGGAACTGGGGCCAACGTCCTGACTTTC.

The chain has TRBV5-4 and TRBJ2-7; 9 bases fit TRBD1. The CDR3 has 13 amino acids. Looked up from germline, CDR1 is SGHNT and CDR2 is YYREEE (reference sequence). V lost 4 bases, J lost 3 bases, and 2 bases stayed unmatched. The chain's CDR3 is CASSGGQGYEQYF. The CDR3 coding sequence is TGTGCCAGCAGCGGGGGACAGGGCTACGAGCAGTACTTC. Drawing the rest from reference TRBV5-4 and TRBJ2-7, the complete variable domain is ETGVTQSPTHLIKTRGQQVTLRCSSQSGHNTVSWYQQALGQGPQFIFQYYREEENGRGNFPPRFSGLQFPNYSSELNVNALELDDSALYLCASSGGQGYEQYFGPGTRLTVT.